These 14 T cell receptor beta chains were sequenced from one sample in a study of vaccination effects on CD4 cells after COVID-19. After expansion with viral peptide pools in the ViraFEST assay, antigen-specific CD4+ T cells were sequenced. The authors isolated CD4+ T cells after nine to eleven days of culture. Their SARS-CoV-2 infection, verified by PCR, occurred between March and December 2020. No antigen is known for these receptors. Assay: immunoSEQ multiplex PCR; the TCRdb copy retains only in-frame clones and omits some. The sample contains around 40,000 clones, around 78% of which appear only once. The sample here was CD4+ T cells from PBMCs cultured with a peptide pool, taken before COVID-19 vaccination. The receptors come from a human donor who had a prior SARS-CoV-2 infection.

The V and J genes are TRBV9 and TRBJ1-1, with 7 bases identical to TRBD1. The CDR3 is 14 residues long. Per the germline V gene, CDR1 is SGDLS and CDR2 is YYNGEE. J gave up 4 bases and V 0 bases, and 3 bases lay outside the gene matches. The DNA for the CDR3 is TGTGCCAGCAGCGTAGGAGGGGGCATCACTGAAGCTTTCTTT. The encoded protein is CASSVGGGITEAFF. Combining the CDR3 with reference TRBV9 and TRBJ1-1 gives the whole variable domain DSGVTQTPKHLITATGQRVTLRCSPRSGDLSVYWYQQSLDQGLQFLIQYYNGEERAKGNILERFSAQQFPDLHSELNLSSLELGDSALYFCASSVGGGITEAFFGQGTRLTVV.

This clone was picked up a small number of times. V is TRBV3-1 (or the pseudogene TRBV3-2) and J is TRBJ2-7, with unresolved D. This CDR3 has 13 residues. Germline values: CDR1 LGHDT, CDR2 YNNKEL (reference sequence). V lost 0 bases, J lost 3 bases, and 6 bases lay in between. The CDR3 nucleotides are TGTGCCAGCAGCCAAGAGTTCCTCTACGAGCAGTACTTC. It specifies CASSQEFLYEQYF.

This clone was recorded once. This chain links TRBV12-3 or TRBV12-4 with TRBJ1-4; no definite D call. The CDR3 consists of 13 residues. Between the trimmed V and J ends, which lost 3 bases and 8 bases, there was a span of 10 bases. CDR3 in DNA: TGTGCCAGCAGTTTGAGGAGGGCCGAAAAACTGTTTTTT. This encodes CASSLRRAEKLFF.

The CDR3 loop is CASSLDWRGQFF. CDR3 nucleotide sequence: TGTGCCAGCAGCTTAGATTGGCGAGGGCAGTTCTTC. This chain uses TRBV11-2 with TRBJ2-1; D is undetermined. V was shortened by 0 bases and J by 12 bases, with 9 bases between the two germline ends. Germline V gives CDR1 SGHAT, CDR2 FQNNGV. The CDR3 has 12 residues.

The rearrangement uses TRBV3-1 (or the pseudogene TRBV3-2) and TRBJ2-2; D uncertain. This CDR3 is built from 14 residues. Germline V gene sequence: CDR1 LGHDT, CDR2 YNNKEL (reference sequence). V lost 4 bases, J lost 2 bases, and 8 bases lay in between. As DNA, the CDR3 is TGTGCCAGCAGCCGCCAGGTTAACACCGGGGAGCTGTTTTTT. It is translated as CASSRQVNTGELFF.

The J gene is TRBJ2-7, the V gene TRBV7-9; D may be TRBD1 or TRBD2 (5 bases each). Germline loops: CDR1 SEHNR, CDR2 FQNEAQ (reference sequence). The CDR3 runs to 13 residues. Trimming shortened V by 1 base and J by 5 bases, and 9 bases separated the two germline ends. The CDR3 here is CASSLGQGDEQYF. DNA of the CDR3: TGTGCCAGCAGCTTAGGGCAGGGAGACGAGCAGTACTTC.

The V call is TRBV12-3 or TRBV12-4, the J call TRBJ1-1; D not resolved. Trimming pared 3 bases from V and 7 bases from J, leaving 9 bases between. The CDR3 contains 12 residues. CDR3: CASSFTDLEAFF. CDR3 DNA sequence: TGTGCCAGCAGTTTCACCGATCTTGAAGCTTTCTTT.

V is TRBV5-3 and J is TRBJ2-7, with a weak D call TRBD2 (5 bases). TRBV5-3 is an ORF, and what it does is uncertain. Trimming removed 5 bases from V and 6 bases from J, with 12 bases in between. The CDR3 consists of 12 residues. CDR3 DNA: TGTGCCAGAAGGTCCCGCGGGCCCGAGCAGTACTTC. Its protein product is CARRSRGPEQYF.

This chain connects TRBV7-9 to TRBJ2-7; 12 bases are a match to TRBD1. The V gene end was trimmed by 3 bases and the J gene end by 7 bases; junction bases not matched to a gene: 7. The CDR3 extends over 15 amino acids. CDR1 is SEHNR, CDR2 FQNEAQ, per germline (reference sequence). The CDR3 sequence is CASSFRDRGLKEQYF. The CDR3 DNA reads TGTGCCAGCAGCTTCCGGGACAGGGGGCTGAAAGAGCAGTACTTC. The full variable domain, its missing parts supplied by reference TRBV7-9 and TRBJ2-7, is DTGVSQNPRHKITKRGQNVTFRCDPISEHNRLYWYRQTLGQGPEFLTYFQNEAQLEKSRLLSDRFSAERPKGSFSTLEIQRTEQGDSAMYLCASSFRDRGLKEQYFGPGTRLTVT.

The chain links TRBV3-1 (or the pseudogene TRBV3-2) to TRBJ2-4; D is ambiguous. The V end lost 3 bases, the J end lost 8 bases, and 8 bases lay between the germline ends. From germline, CDR1 is LGHDT and CDR2 YNNKEL (reference sequence). The CDR3 covers 12 residues. The DNA of the CDR3 is TGTGCCAGCAGCCAGGCTGCGCACATTCAGTACTTC. It yields the protein CASSQAAHIQYF.

V gene TRBV2 combines with J gene TRBJ1-3; the D gene is possibly TRBD1 (6 bases). The CDR3 has 16 residues. CDR1 is SNHLY, CDR2 FYNNEI, per germline. Trimming stripped 0 bases from V and 4 bases from J, with 13 bases between. For the CDR3, the DNA is TGTGCCAGCAGTGAAGCGCATGTGGGGGGCGGAAACACCATATATTTT. Translated, it gives CASSEAHVGGGNTIYF.

This clone showed up just a few times. V usage is TRBV4-1 and J usage is TRBJ2-3; D remains ambiguous. The germline gives CDR1 MGHRA, CDR2 YSYEKL. Trimming took 1 base from V and 2 from J, leaving 13 bases between them. The CDR3 contains 16 residues. CDR3 DNA sequence: TGCGCCAGCAGCCAAGGGGTCTGGCGCATCACAGATACGCAGTATTTT. This translates into CASSQGVWRITDTQYF.

V and J are TRBV6-5 and TRBJ1-2, with 7 positions matching TRBD1. This CDR3 spans 15 amino acids. Germline values: CDR1 MNHEY, CDR2 SVGAGI. The ends lost 5 bases at V and 5 bases at J; junction bases unmatched: 11. CDR3 sequence: CASSITKGAAYGYTF. The CDR3 nucleotides read TGTGCCAGCAGTATTACGAAGGGGGCAGCTTATGGCTACACCTTC.

The rearrangement links TRBV13 to TRBJ2-1; TRBD1 matches 8 bases. Germline V gives CDR1 PRHDT, CDR2 FYEKMQ (reference sequence). The CDR3 has 15 amino acids. The V segment lost 5 bases and the J segment 8 bases; nucleotides outside the gene matches: 11. For the CDR3, the DNA is TGTGCCAGCAGCCCAGACAGGGGCCTTTCCGATGAGCAGTTCTTC. Translation gives CASSPDRGLSDEQFF.